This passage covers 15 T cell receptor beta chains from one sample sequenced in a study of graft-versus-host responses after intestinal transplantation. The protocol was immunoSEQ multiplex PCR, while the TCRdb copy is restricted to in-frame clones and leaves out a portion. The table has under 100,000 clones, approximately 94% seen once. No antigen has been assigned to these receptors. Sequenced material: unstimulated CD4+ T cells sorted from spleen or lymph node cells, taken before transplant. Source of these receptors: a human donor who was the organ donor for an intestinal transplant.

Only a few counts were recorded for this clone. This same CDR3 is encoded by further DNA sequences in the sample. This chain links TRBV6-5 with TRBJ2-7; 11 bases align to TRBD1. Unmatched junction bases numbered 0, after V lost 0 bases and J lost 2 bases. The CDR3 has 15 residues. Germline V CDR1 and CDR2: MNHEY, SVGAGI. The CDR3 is CASSYSGQGAYEQYF. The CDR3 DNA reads TGTGCCAGCAGTTACTCGGGACAGGGGGCCTACGAGCAGTACTTC.

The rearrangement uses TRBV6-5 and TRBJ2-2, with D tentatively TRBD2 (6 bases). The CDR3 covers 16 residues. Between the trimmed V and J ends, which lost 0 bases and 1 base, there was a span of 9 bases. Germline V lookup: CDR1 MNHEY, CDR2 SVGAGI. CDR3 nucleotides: TGTGCCAGCAGTTACTCCAGGAGGGGGAACACCGGGGAGCTGTTTTTT. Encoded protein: CASSYSRRGNTGELFF.

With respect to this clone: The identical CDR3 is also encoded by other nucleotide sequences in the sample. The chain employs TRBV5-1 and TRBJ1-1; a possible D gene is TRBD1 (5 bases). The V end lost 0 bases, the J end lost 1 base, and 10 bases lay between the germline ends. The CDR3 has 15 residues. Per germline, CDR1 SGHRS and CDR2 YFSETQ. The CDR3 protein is CASSLVGGENTEAFF. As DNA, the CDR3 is TGCGCCAGCAGCTTGGTGGGGGGGGAGAACACTGAAGCTTTCTTT. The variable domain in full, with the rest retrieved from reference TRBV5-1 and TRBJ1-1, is KAGVTQTPRYLIKTRGQQVTLSCSPISGHRSVSWYQQTPGQGLQFLFEYFSETQRNKGNFPGRFSGRQFSNSRSEMNVSTLELGDSALYLCASSLVGGENTEAFFGQGTRLTVV.

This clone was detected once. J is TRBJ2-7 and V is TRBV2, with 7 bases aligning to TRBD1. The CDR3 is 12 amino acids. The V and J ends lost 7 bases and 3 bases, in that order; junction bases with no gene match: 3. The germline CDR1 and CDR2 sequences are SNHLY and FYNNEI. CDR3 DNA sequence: TGTGCCAGCACGGGACAGAACTACGAGCAGTACTTC. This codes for CASTGQNYEQYF.

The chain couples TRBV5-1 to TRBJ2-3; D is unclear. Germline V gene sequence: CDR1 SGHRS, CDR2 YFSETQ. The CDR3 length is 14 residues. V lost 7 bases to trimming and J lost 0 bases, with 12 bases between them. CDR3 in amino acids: CASYRSYSTDTQYF. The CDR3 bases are TGCGCCAGCTATCGGAGTTACAGCACAGATACGCAGTATTTT.

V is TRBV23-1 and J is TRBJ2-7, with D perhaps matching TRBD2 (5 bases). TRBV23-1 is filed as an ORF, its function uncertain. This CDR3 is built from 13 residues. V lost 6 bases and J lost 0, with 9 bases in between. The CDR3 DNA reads TGCGCCAGCAGCAAGGGAGACTCCTACGAGCAGTACTTC. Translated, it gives CASSKGDSYEQYF.

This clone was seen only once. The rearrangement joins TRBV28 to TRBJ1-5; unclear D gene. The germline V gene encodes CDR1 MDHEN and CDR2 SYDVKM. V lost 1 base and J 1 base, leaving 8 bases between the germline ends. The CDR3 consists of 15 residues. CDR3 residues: CASSLLNRSNQPQHF. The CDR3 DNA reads TGTGCCAGCAGTTTATTAAATCGGAGCAATCAGCCCCAGCATTTT.

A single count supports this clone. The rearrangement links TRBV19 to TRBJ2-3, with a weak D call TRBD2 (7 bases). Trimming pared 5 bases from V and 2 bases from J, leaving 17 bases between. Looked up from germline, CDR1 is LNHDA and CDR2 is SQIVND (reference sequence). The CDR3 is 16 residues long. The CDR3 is CASSPGGLGFTDTQYF. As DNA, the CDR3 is TGTGCCAGTAGTCCCGGGGGGCTTGGCTTCACAGATACGCAGTATTTT.

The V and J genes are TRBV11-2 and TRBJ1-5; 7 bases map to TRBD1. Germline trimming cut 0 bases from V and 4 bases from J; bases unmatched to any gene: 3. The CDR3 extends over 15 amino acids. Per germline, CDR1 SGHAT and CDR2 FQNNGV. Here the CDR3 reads CASSLDQGDNQPQHF. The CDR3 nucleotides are TGTGCCAGCAGCTTAGATCAGGGGGATAATCAGCCCCAGCATTTT.

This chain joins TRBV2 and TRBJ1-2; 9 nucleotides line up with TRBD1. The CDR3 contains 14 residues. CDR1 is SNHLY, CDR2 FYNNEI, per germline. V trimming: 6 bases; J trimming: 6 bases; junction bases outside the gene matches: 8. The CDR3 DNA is TGTGCCAGCAGCCTAACAGGGGGCTGGGATGGCTACACCTTC. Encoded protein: CASSLTGGWDGYTF. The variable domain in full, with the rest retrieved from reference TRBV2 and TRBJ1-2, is EPEVTQTPSHQVTQMGQEVILRCVPISNHLYFYWYRQILGQKVEFLVSFYNNEISEKSEIFDDQFSVERPDGSNFTLKIRSTKLEDSAMYFCASSLTGGWDGYTFGSGTRLTVV.

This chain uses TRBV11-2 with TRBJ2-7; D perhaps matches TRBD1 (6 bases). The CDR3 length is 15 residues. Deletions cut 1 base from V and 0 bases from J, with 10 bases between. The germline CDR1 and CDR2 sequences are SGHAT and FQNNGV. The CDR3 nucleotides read TGTGCCAGCAGCTTAGGAAAAGGGGGCTCCTACGAGCAGTACTTC. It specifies CASSLGKGGSYEQYF.

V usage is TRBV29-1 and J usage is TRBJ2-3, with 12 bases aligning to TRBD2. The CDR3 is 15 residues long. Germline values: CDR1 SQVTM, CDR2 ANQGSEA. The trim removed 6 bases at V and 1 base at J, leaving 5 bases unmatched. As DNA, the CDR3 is TGCAGCGTGGGGAGACTAGCGGGGGGCACAGATACGCAGTATTTT. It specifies CSVGRLAGGTDTQYF.

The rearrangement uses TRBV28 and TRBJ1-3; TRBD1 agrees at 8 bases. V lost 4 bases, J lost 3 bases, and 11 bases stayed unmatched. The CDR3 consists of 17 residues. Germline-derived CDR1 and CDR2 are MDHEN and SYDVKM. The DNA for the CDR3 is TGTGCCAGCAGTTCGCAGGGGGCGATTTTTTTTGGAAACACCATATATTTT. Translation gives CASSSQGAIFFGNTIYF.

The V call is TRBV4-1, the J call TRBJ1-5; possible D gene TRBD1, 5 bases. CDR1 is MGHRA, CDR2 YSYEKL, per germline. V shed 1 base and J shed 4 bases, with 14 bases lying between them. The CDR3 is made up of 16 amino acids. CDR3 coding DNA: TGCGCCAGCAGCCAAGGCCAGGGTGGGCGAAATCAGCCCCAGCATTTT. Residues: CASSQGQGGRNQPQHF.

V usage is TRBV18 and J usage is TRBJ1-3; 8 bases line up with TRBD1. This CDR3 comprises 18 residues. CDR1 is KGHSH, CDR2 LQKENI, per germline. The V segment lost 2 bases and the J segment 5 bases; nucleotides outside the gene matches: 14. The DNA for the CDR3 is TGTGCCAGCTCACCAAGGGCTCCGACAGGGGCTAATAGAAACACCATATATTTT. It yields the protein CASSPRAPTGANRNTIYF.